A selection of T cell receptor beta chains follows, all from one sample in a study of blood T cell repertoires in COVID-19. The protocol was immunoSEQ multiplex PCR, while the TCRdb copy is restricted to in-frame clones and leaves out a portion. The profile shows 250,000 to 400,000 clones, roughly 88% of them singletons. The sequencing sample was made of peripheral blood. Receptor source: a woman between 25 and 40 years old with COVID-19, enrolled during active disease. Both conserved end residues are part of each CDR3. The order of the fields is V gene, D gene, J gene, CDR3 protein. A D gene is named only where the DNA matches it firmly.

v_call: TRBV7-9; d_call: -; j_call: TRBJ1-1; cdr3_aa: CASSLEEGTEAFF
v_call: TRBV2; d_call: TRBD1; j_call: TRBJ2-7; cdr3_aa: CASSEGQGDIYEQYF
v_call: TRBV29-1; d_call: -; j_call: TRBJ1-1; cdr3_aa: CSVEYSARLGTEAFF
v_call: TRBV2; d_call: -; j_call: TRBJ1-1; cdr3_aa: CASSRYGTEAFF
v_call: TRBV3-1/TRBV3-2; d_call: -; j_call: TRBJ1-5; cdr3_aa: CASSQDATGNQPQHF
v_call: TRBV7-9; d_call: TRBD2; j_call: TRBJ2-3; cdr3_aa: CASSFLDTSATQYF
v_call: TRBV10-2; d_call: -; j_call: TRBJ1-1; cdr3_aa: CASARQENTEAFF
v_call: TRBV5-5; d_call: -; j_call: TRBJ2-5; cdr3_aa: CASSSSLGGGQETQYF
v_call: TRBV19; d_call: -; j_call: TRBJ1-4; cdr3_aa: CASSIWGDGEKLFF
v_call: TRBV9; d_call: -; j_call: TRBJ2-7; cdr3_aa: CASSREYGYEQYF
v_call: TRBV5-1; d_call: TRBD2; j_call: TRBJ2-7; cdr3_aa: CASSLALAGFAEQYF
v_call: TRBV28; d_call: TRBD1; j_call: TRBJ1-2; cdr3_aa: CASSWDRSNYGYTF
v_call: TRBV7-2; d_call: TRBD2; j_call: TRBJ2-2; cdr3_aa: CASSRVGAGAVGELFF
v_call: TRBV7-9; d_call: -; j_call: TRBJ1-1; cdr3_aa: CASSPTGVNTEAFF
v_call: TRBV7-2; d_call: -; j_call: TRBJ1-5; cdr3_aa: CASSLVTGVNQPQHF
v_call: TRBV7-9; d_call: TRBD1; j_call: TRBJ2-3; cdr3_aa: CASSLGQVPDTQYF
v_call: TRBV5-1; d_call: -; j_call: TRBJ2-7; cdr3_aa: CASTSRASDGYEQYF
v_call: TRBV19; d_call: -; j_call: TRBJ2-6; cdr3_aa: CATRETGANVLTF
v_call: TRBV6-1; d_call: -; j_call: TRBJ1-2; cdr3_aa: CASSESGGTHGYTF
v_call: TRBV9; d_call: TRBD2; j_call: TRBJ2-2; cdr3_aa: CASSPGLAAVTGELFF
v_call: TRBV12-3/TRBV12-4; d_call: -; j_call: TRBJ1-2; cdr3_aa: CASSSGESRYTF
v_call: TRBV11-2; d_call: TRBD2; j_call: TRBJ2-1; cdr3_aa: CASSFWRESDNEQFF
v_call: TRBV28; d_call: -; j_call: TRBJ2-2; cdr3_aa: CASTLGGGSNTGELFF
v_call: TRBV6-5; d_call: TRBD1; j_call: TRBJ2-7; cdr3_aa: CASRGGQGYEQYF
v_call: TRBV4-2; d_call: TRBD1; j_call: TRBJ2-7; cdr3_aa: CASSHPGQGEQYF